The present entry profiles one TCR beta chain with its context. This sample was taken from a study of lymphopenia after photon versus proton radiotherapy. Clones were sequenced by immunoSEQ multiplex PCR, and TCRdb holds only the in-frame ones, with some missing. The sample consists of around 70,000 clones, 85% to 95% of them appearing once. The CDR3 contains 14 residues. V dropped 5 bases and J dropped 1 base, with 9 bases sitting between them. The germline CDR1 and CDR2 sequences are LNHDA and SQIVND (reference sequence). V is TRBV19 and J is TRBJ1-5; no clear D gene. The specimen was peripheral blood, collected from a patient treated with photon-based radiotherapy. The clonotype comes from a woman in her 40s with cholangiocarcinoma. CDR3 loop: CASSWSGSNQPQHF. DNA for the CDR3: TGTGCCAGTAGTTGGTCGGGGAGCAATCAGCCCCAGCATTTT.